The clone carrying this T cell receptor beta chain came up many times. The antigen is not known. V was pared by 4 bases and J by 8 bases, with 12 bases between. This CDR3 has 13 amino acids. The germline V gene encodes CDR1 LGHNA and CDR2 YNFKEQ. This record belongs to a study of T-cell reconstitution after alpha-beta-depleted transplantation in children. Broader study findings: Diversity of TCRbeta at day 60 was high in some patients, arising from surviving recipient T cells and thymic progenitors. Newly generated T cells supplied most T-cell counts and diversity one year post-transplant.

This sample's TCRbeta library carried unique molecular identifier barcodes. TCRdb recomputed calls from the PCR reads with MiXCR, one row per CDR3 protein. This table holds about 340,000 distinct CDR3 sequences, 16% found once. The input for sequencing was PBMCs, mostly from graft donor cells, taken 360 days after TCRalphabeta/CD19-depleted stem cell transplant. This rearrangement joins TRBV4-2 to TRBJ1-3; no reliable D call. This TCR came from a male patient aged 2 to 10 who had a stem cell transplant for acute lymphoblastic leukemia, so the T cells may come from the graft donor. As DNA, the CDR3 is TGTGCCAGCAGCCGGGCCGAGAGAGACACCATATATTTT. This sequence encodes CASSRAERDTIYF.